This T cell receptor (beta chain) was identified in a study of beta chain features in type 1 diabetes (dated by TCRdb to 2016 to 2019). About the investigation overall: No differences in mean age, gender distribution, total cell number or subset yield were found between patients and healthy donors. Across all samples, roughly 110,000,000 sorted cells were examined, and cell number per subset correlated strongly with RNA yield. The study compared the TCRB repertoires of sorted circulating CD4+ T cell subsets in recently diagnosed type 1 diabetes patients with those in matched healthy donors. Regulatory and stem cell-like memory subsets were isolated from only 8 patients and 8 healthy donors, whereas naive and central memory subsets came from all 28 donors. What the authors observed across the whole study: Naive, central memory and regulatory TCRB repertoires appeared more similar among patients than among healthy donors. Because small numbers of individuals were included in the HLA sub-analyses, any influence of HLA type on TCRB rearrangement was left unresolved. Because cDNA was sequenced instead of genomic DNA, activated cells with high expression could be over-represented, although the groups did not differ in activation or CD3 levels. Shorter templates might be favored by PCR, yet because patient and control samples were amplified and corrected together, any such skew would affect both groups equally. Type 1 diabetes patients showed a moderate but significant shortening of TCRB CDR3 length in all four CD4+ subsets. Fewer insertions and more nucleotide deletions at VDJ recombination sites were observed in patients with type 1 diabetes, implying thymic rearrangement abnormalities.

All of the isolated RNA was reverse transcribed with the High Capacity cDNA Reverse Transcription Kit, so expressed TCRB transcripts were sequenced. Deep immunoSEQ sequencing was applied to naive, central memory and regulatory T cell samples, giving an average of roughly 3.5 million total reads per sample. Sorted cells were lysed in RLT buffer and RNA was extracted with DNase-treated RNeasy Micro or Mini kits, depending on cell number. To prevent cross-contamination, every cell subset was processed on its own, while patient and healthy donor samples were processed together. Using the immunoSEQ multiplex PCR, TCRB sequences were amplified from cDNA into 87-bp fragments spanning the CDR3 region. The amplicons were sequenced using the Illumina HiSeq platform. The source study handled its data this way. Synthetic template baselines were used to correct PCR bias computationally, reads within Hamming distance 2 were collapsed together, and singletons that could not be merged were discarded. Reads were aligned against IMGT so that V, D and J genes, CDR3 length and insertions or deletions at six rearrangement sites could be assigned. Within each subset, clonotype counts were normalized to sorted cell number, and only after that were true diversity and Gini coefficients computed with the tcR R package. Repertoire sharing was quantified using the overlap coefficient calculated on TCRB nucleotide sequences. TCRdb took this table from immuneACCESS and kept in-frame rearrangements with V and J called. Such tables lack part of the clones; where checked against another copy, unresolved V genes explain under half of the gap, and the rest is unexplained. The V and J calls and clone size come from that table; D and trimming were worked out from the DNA. A total of some 160,000 clones appear in this sample, approximately 9% of them only once. The leading ten clones occupy under 2.5% of the sample.

A single peripheral blood draw of around 0.11 L on average was collected from each donor into heparinised tubes. Naive, central memory, regulatory and stem cell-like memory CD4+ T cells were sorted on a BD FACSAria II using a panel including CD45RO, CCR7, CD25, CD127, CD95 and CD27. Every sorted population had a purity above 98%. PBMCs were isolated right away by Lymphoprep density gradient centrifugation and were stained directly, without culture. So that batch effects would be minimized, each experiment stained and sorted samples in pairs, pairing one healthy donor with one patient. For CDR1 and CDR2, the germline V gene lists MGHRA and YSYEKL. The CDR3 sequence holds 18 residues, the cysteine and phenylalanine included. The only DNA kept is the CDR3, 54 bases in frame from the first base. From V the trimming removes 1 base and from J it removes 1 base, while the gene matches leave 6 bases of the junction unaccounted for.

As regards this clone: There is no known antigen for this receptor. Base qualities are not at hand, and no much larger clone is one base apart.

Sequenced input: central memory CD4+ T cells from blood. The rearrangement joined TRBV4-1 to TRBJ2-6; 8 bases in between match TRBD1. The clonotype originates from a woman aged 18-35 years in good health. The encoded CDR3 is CASSQGARGQSGANVLTF. The DNA is as follows: TGCGCCAGCAGCCAAGGGGCCAGGGGGCAGTCTGGGGCCAACGTCCTGACTTTC.